The clone carrying this T cell receptor (beta chain) was recorded at least ten times. Its matching antigen is unknown. Losses at the gene ends were 6 bases for V and 8 bases for J; bases not matched to a gene: 8. This CDR3 is built from 14 residues. This entry is derived from a study of tumor and adjacent non-tumor tissue in lung cancer. Study in general: Histology: 12 adenocarcinoma, a couple of squamous cell carcinoma, 1 small cell lung cancer. General study points: Higher tumor TCR diversity was associated with shorter survival.

The library came from three nested PCR rounds adapted from ARM-PCR protocols. One entry per CDR3 protein results from TCRdb running MiXCR on the multiplex PCR reads. The sample shows approximately 90,000 distinct CDR3 sequences, 67% of them seen only once. The template was RNA from unsorted bulk tissue. This sequence was found in a man in his 60s with non-small cell lung cancer. Input material: lung tumor tissue. This chain connects TRBV12-3 or TRBV12-4 to TRBJ1-4, with 8 positions matching TRBD1. The CDR3 nucleotides are TGTGCCAGCAGCCCCTCGGGACAGGTGGAAAAACTGTTTTTT. It translates to CASSPSGQVEKLFF.